The 13 T cell receptor beta chains listed next were all sequenced from one sample in a study of PD-L1 blockade in urothelial cancer. The time point is: pretreatment peripheral blood. The assay was immunoSEQ multiplex PCR, and TCRdb's table has in-frame clones only and misses some. Of some 46,000 clones in the sample, approximately 80% were seen once. This material consisted of PBMCs, taken around atezolizumab (anti-PD-L1) treatment. The receptors derive from a man aged 55 to 70 with urothelial cancer.

This clone was detected only a few times. The genes are TRBV5-4 and TRBJ2-7, with 8 bases aligning to TRBD1. V shed 4 bases and J 6 bases; nucleotides not matched to a gene: 6. CDR3 size: 13 residues. Germline CDR1 and CDR2: SGHNT and YYREEE (reference sequence). The CDR3 sequence: CASSTQTGVEQYF. CDR3 in DNA: TGTGCCAGCAGCACCCAGACAGGGGTCGAGCAGTACTTC.

The rearrangement links TRBV11-1 to TRBJ1-2, with unresolved D. CDR1 is SGHAT and CDR2 is FQDESV in the germline V gene (reference sequence). This CDR3 region has 13 residues. Trimming took 5 bases from V and 8 from J, leaving 15 bases between them. The chain's CDR3 is CASSPSGSRGYTF. The CDR3 DNA reads as TGTGCCAGCAGCCCGTCGGGGAGTAGGGGCTACACCTTC.

The V gene is TRBV19, the J gene TRBJ2-5; 7 positions agree with TRBD2. The J call may be wrong; the DNA end is better matched by TRBJ2-7. Germline-derived CDR1 and CDR2 are LNHDA and SQIVND (reference sequence). The CDR3 has 16 residues. CDR3 nucleotide sequence: TGTGCCAGTAGCCCCGTCGGGCGGGGGTCCTCCTACGAGCAGTACTTC. It yields the protein CASSPVGRGSSYEQYF.

V and J are TRBV19 and TRBJ1-1; D unclear. The CDR3 has 15 amino acids. Trimming pared 7 bases from V and 0 bases from J, leaving 15 bases between. CDR1 LNHDA and CDR2 SQIVND come from the germline V gene (reference sequence). CDR3 nucleotides: TGTGCCAGTACCCCGGAGGGAGGGATGAACACTGAAGCTTTCTTT. Amino acid sequence: CASTPEGGMNTEAFF.

This clone has more than one count but fewer than ten. This chain joins TRBV6-5 and TRBJ1-2; D is unclear. V lost 0 bases and J 0 bases, leaving 11 bases between the germline ends. The CDR3 runs 16 residues. The germline gives CDR1 MNHEY, CDR2 SVGAGI. CDR3 sequence reads: CASSYSVPTSNYGYTF. DNA for the CDR3: TGTGCCAGCAGTTACTCGGTTCCCACTTCTAACTATGGCTACACCTTC.

Only a few counts were recorded for this clone. This chain uses TRBV4-2 with TRBJ2-1, with TRBD2 as a possible D gene (7 bases). The CDR3 sequence is 15 residues long. V was pared by 4 bases and J by 9 bases, with 19 bases between. Germline CDR1 LGHNA, CDR2 YNFKEQ. CDR3 protein: CASSPEGGGGFEQFF. DNA for the CDR3: TGTGCCAGCAGCCCAGAGGGAGGGGGAGGGTTTGAGCAGTTCTTC.

This clone was seen once. The rearrangement joins TRBV6-1 to TRBJ1-1; 7 bases match TRBD1. This CDR3 spans 14 amino acids. V was pared by 5 bases and J by 1 base, with 4 bases of the junction left unmatched. Germline CDR1 and CDR2: MNHNS and SASEGT. CDR3 amino acids: CASSPRQGNTEAFF. The CDR3 bases are TGTGCCAGCAGTCCGAGACAGGGGAACACTGAAGCTTTCTTT.

V and J are TRBV28 and TRBJ2-2, with D perhaps matching TRBD2 (5 bases). The germline V gene has CDR1 MDHEN and CDR2 SYDVKM. Trimming removed 8 bases at V and 3 bases at J, with 16 bases between. The CDR3 extends over 15 amino acids. CDR3 region: CASPRRARDTGELFF. CDR3 coding DNA: TGTGCCAGCCCCCGGCGGGCCCGGGACACCGGGGAGCTGTTTTTT.

The rearrangement uses TRBV7-6 and TRBJ2-1; the D is unclear. Germline V lookup: CDR1 SGHVS, CDR2 FNYEAQ. V gave up 5 bases and J gave up 0 bases, with 11 bases separating them. The CDR3 runs to 15 residues. In DNA form, the CDR3 reads TGTGCCAGCAGCCAGCTTTCTAGCTCCTACAATGAGCAGTTCTTC. Translation gives CASSQLSSSYNEQFF.

In this sample, this clone turned up a few times. The chain combines TRBV19 with TRBJ2-2; D might be TRBD2 (5 bases). Deletions cut 10 bases from V and 1 base from J, with 10 bases between. This CDR3 region has 13 residues. The germline gives CDR1 LNHDA, CDR2 SQIVND (reference sequence). CDR3 in amino acids: CATRTVNTGELFF. CDR3 nucleotide sequence: TGTGCCACCAGGACTGTGAACACCGGGGAGCTGTTTTTT.

This clone has a handful of counts. The chain is built from TRBV5-8 and TRBJ2-7, with 7 bases identical to TRBD2. With V trimmed by 7 bases and J by 6 bases, 4 bases remained unmatched. The CDR3 is 11 amino acids. Germline-derived CDR1 and CDR2 are SGHTS and YDEGEE. DNA of the CDR3: TGTGCCAGCTTTGGCGGGGGCGAGCAGTACTTC. Translating gives CASFGGGEQYF. Filled out from reference TRBV5-8 and TRBJ2-7, the complete variable domain reads EAGVTQSPTHLIKTRGQQATLRCSPISGHTSVYWYQQALGLGLQFLLWYDEGEERNRGNFPPRFSGRQFPNYSSELNVNALELEDSALYLCASFGGGEQYFGPGTRLTVT.

The V and J genes are TRBV11-2 and TRBJ1-6; 9 bases line up with TRBD1. Losses at the gene ends were 0 bases for V and 8 bases for J; bases not matched to a gene: 5. Per the germline V gene, CDR1 is SGHAT and CDR2 is FQNNGV. The CDR3 sequence is 16 residues long. CDR3 nucleotide sequence: TGTGCCAGCAGCTTAGATTTGGACAGGGGTTATTCACCCCTCCACTTT. Translation: CASSLDLDRGYSPLHF.

The V and J genes are TRBV19 and TRBJ2-7; 15 nucleotides match TRBD2. The CDR3 spans 19 residues. V was pared by 5 bases and J by 5 bases, with 16 bases of the junction left unmatched. Germline loops: CDR1 LNHDA, CDR2 SQIVND (reference sequence). CDR3 residues: CASSLGLAGGLWGSDEQYF. The CDR3 DNA reads TGTGCCAGTAGTCTCGGACTAGCGGGAGGGCTCTGGGGCTCGGACGAGCAGTACTTC.